This T cell receptor (beta chain) comes out of a study of cytomegalovirus exposure and HLA in healthy donors. Comment on this clone: Its specificity is not known.

General study points: In a later analysis, HLA-associated beta chains showed higher expansion and lower generation probabilities than comparable chains.

PCR primers comprised 60 Vbeta and 13 Jbeta primers. The method was immunoSEQ multiplex PCR; TCRdb's version includes in-frame clones alone and lacks a portion of them. The data contain around 300,000 clones, approximately 84% of them seen just once; the ten biggest clones take up 2%. CDR3 size: 18 residues. V gave up 4 bases and J gave up 3 bases; unmatched junction bases: 14. CDR1 is SGDLS and CDR2 is YYNGEE in the germline V gene. The chain carries TRBV9 and TRBJ2-3; 10 nucleotides line up with TRBD2. This clonotype was sampled from a woman in her thirties or forties in good health and CMV-seropositive. The specimen sequenced was PBMCs. The CDR3 DNA is TGTGCCAGCAGCCCACGAAAGGCTAGCGGGAGTCGAACAGATACGCAGTATTTT. It yields the protein CASSPRKASGSRTDTQYF.